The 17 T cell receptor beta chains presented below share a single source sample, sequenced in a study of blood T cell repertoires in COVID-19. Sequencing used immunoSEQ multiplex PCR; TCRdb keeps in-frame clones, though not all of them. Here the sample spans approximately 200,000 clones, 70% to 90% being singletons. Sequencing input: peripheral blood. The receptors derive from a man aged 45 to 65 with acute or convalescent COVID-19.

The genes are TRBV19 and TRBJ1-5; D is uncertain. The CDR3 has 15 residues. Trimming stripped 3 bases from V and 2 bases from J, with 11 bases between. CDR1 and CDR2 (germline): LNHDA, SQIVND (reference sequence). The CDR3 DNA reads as TGTGCCAGTAGTATGGGGAGTGCGGGCAATCAGCCCCAGCATTTT. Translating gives CASSMGSAGNQPQHF.

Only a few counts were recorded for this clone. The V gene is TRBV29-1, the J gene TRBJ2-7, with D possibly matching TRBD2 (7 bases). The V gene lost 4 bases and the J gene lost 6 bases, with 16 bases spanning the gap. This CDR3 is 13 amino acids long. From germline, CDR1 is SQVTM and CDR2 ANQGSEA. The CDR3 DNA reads TGCAGCGTTGGAGGGGGGGCTTGGGGCGAGCAGTACTTC. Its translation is CSVGGGAWGEQYF.

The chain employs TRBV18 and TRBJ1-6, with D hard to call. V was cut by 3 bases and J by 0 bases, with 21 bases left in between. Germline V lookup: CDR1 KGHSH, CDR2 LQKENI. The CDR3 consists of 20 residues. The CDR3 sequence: CASSPFRENPHSSYNSPLHF. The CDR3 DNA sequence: TGTGCCAGCTCACCTTTTCGGGAGAACCCCCACAGCTCCTATAATTCACCCCTCCACTTT.

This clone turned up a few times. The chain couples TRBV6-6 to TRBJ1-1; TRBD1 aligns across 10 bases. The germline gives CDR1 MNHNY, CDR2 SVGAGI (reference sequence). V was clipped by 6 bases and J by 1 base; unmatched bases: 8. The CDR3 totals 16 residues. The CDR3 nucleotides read TGTGCCAGCAGCATAGACAGGGGGCGATCGAACACTGAAGCTTTCTTT. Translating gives CASSIDRGRSNTEAFF.

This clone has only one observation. CDR3: CASSLTGESGNTIYF. CDR3 nucleotide sequence: TGTGCCAGCTCATTGACAGGGGAGTCTGGAAACACCATATATTTT. This rearrangement joins TRBV18 to TRBJ1-3; 8 nucleotides agree with TRBD1. CDR1 and CDR2 from the germline V gene are KGHSH and LQKENI. The trim removed 5 bases at V and 1 base at J, leaving 4 bases unmatched. CDR3 length: 15 residues.

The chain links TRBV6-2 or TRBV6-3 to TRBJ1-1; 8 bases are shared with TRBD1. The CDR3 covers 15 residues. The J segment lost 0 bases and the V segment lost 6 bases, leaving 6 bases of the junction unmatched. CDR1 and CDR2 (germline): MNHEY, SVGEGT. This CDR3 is CASSPRGPVNTEAFF. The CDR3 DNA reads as TGTGCCAGCAGCCCCAGGGGGCCGGTGAACACTGAAGCTTTCTTT.

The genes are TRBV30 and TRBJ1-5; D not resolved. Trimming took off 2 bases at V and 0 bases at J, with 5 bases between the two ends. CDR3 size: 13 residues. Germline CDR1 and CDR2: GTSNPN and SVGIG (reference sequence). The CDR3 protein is CAWSQNSNQPQHF. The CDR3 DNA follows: TGTGCCTGGAGTCAGAATAGCAATCAGCCCCAGCATTTT.

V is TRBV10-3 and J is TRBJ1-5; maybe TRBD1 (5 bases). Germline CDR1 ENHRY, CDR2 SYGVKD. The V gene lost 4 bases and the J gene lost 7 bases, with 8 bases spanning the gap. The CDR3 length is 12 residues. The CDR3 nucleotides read TGTGCCATCAGTGGCGGGGGACAGCCCCAGCATTTT. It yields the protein CAISGGGQPQHF.

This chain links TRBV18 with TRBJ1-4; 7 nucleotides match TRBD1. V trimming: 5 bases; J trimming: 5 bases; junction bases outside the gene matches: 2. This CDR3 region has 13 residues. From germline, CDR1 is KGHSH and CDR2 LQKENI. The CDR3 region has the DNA TGTGCCAGCTCAACGACAGGGAATGAAAAACTGTTTTTT. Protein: CASSTTGNEKLFF.

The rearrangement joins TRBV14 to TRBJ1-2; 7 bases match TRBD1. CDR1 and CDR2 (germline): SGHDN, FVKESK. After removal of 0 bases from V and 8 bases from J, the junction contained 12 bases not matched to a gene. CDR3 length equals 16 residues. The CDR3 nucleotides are TGTGCCAGCAGCCAAGATTGGTCGACAGGGAGAGGGGGCTACACCTTC. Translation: CASSQDWSTGRGGYTF.

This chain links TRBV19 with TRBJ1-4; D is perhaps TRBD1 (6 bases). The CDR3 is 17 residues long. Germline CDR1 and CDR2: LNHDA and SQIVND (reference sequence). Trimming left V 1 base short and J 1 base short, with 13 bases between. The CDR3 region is CASSIGYGQLTNEKLFF. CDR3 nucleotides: TGTGCCAGTAGTATAGGTTACGGACAGTTAACTAATGAAAAACTGTTTTTT.

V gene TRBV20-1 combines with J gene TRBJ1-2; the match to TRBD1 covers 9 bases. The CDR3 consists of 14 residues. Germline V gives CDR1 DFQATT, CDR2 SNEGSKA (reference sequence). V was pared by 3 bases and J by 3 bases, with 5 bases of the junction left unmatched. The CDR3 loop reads CSASWDREDYGYTF. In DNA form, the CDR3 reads TGCAGTGCTAGTTGGGACAGGGAGGACTATGGCTACACCTTC.

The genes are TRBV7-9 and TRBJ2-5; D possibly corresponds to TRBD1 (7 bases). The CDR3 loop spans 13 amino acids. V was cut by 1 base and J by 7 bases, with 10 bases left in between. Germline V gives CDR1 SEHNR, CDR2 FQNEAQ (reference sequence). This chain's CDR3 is CASSLVQGGTQYF. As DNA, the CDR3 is TGTGCCAGCAGCTTAGTCCAGGGGGGGACCCAGTACTTC.

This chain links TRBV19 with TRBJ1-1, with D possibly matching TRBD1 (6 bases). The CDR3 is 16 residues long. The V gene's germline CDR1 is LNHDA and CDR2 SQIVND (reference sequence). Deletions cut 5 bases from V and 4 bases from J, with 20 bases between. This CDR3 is CASSLSRGTLSTEAFF. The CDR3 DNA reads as TGTGCCAGTAGTCTCTCCAGGGGCACTCTGAGCACTGAAGCTTTCTTT.

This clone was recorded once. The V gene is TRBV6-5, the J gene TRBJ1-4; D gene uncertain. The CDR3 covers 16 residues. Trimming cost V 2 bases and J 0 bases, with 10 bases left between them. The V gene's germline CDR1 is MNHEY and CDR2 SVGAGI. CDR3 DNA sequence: TGTGCCAGCAGTTACGGTGGAGTTGCAACTAATGAAAAACTGTTTTTT. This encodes CASSYGGVATNEKLFF.

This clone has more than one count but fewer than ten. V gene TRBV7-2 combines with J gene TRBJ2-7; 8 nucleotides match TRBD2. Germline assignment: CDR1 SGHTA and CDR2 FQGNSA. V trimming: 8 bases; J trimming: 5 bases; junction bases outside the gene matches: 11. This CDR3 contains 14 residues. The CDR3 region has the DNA TGTGCCAGCGGACGGCCGGGGGGGAGAAACGAGCAGTACTTC. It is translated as CASGRPGGRNEQYF. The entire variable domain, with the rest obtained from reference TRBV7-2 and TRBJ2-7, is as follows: GAGVSQSPSNKVTEKGKDVELRCDPISGHTALYWYRQSLGQGLEFLIYFQGNSAPDKSGLPSDRFSAERTGGSVSTLTIQRTQQEDSAVYLCASGRPGGRNEQYFGPGTRLTVT.

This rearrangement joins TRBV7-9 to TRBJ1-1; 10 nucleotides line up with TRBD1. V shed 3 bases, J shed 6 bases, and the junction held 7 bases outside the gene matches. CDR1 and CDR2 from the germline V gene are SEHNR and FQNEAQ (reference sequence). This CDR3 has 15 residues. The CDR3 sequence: CASSFGTGAAAEAFF. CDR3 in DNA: TGTGCCAGCAGCTTCGGGACAGGGGCTGCAGCTGAAGCTTTCTTT.